These 20 T cell receptor beta chains share one sample of origin, sequenced in a study of regulatory T cells in long-lasting Graves disease. Noted time point: persistent/refractory GD, antithyroid drugs over 5 years with positive TRAb. RNA isolated from PBMCs was used to make the TCR library. Construction of TCR beta libraries relied on iRepertoire HTBI primers and on Arm-PCR targeting CDR3 regions. Each CDR3 protein is one row after TCRdb ran MiXCR on the multiplex PCR reads. The table records 400,000 to 500,000 distinct CDR3 sequences, 21% of them present only once. Sequencing was performed on peripheral blood mononuclear cells (PBMCs), taken when the disease was refractory, from a patient treated with antithyroid drugs. These receptors all stem from a female donor with Graves disease.

This clonotype was seen only a few times. Being one base from a much bigger clone, this may be a read error. The chain employs TRBV12-3 or TRBV12-4 and TRBJ1-1; TRBD1 is a possible D gene (5 bases). The CDR3 runs 13 residues. Trimming shortened V by 6 bases and J by 1 base, and 9 bases separated the two germline ends. CDR3 coding DNA: TGTGCCAGCAGGGTGACAGAGAACACTGAAGCTTTCTTT. Its translation is CASRVTENTEAFF.

The chain has TRBV5-6 and TRBJ2-7; TRBD1 agrees at 8 bases. Germline V lookup: CDR1 SGHDT, CDR2 YYEEEE. The CDR3 length is 12 residues. V shed 0 bases, J shed 11 bases, and the junction held 4 bases outside the gene matches. CDR3 sequence reads: CASSLVGTGEYF. The CDR3 coding sequence is TGTGCCAGCAGCTTGGTTGGGACAGGCGAGTACTTC.

V is TRBV20-1 and J is TRBJ2-7; D gene ambiguous. Between the trimmed V and J ends, which lost 3 bases and 7 bases, there was a span of 13 bases. Germline loops: CDR1 DFQATT, CDR2 SNEGSKA (reference sequence). The CDR3 has 12 residues. CDR3 protein: CSASHGISEQYF. DNA of the CDR3: TGCAGTGCTAGCCATGGAATCTCGGAGCAGTACTTC.

This clonotype has only a few counts. The chain combines TRBV4-1 with TRBJ1-6, with D possibly being TRBD1 (5 bases). This CDR3 has 14 amino acids. Germline CDR1 MGHRA, CDR2 YSYEKL. The V and J ends lost 1 base and 7 bases respectively, with 8 bases between them. CDR3 sequence reads: CASSQVQGNSPLHF. CDR3 sequence (DNA): TGCGCCAGCAGCCAAGTCCAGGGCAATTCACCCCTCCACTTT.

This clonotype was found a few times. The rearrangement links TRBV4-1 to TRBJ2-2; D is undetermined. Germline-derived CDR1 and CDR2 are MGHRA and YSYEKL. Trimming took 0 bases from V and 0 from J, leaving 5 bases between them. The CDR3 loop spans 15 amino acids. The CDR3 region has the DNA TGCGCCAGCAGCCAAGAGGTAACGAACACCGGGGAGCTGTTTTTT. As protein: CASSQEVTNTGELFF.

V is TRBV11-2 and J is TRBJ2-3; 7 nucleotides agree with TRBD2. From germline, CDR1 is SGHAT and CDR2 FQNNGV. After removal of 0 bases from V and 0 bases from J, the junction contained 3 bases not matched to a gene. The CDR3 has 16 amino acids. The CDR3 DNA is TGTGCCAGCAGCTTAGAACTAGCGACTAGCACAGATACGCAGTATTTT. Protein sequence: CASSLELATSTDTQYF.

This clonotype has just a few counts. The rearrangement joins TRBV4-1 to TRBJ2-2, with 7 nucleotides matching TRBD2. This CDR3 has 14 residues. The J segment lost 7 bases and the V segment lost 0 bases, leaving 2 bases of the junction unmatched. CDR1 MGHRA and CDR2 YSYEKL come from the germline V gene. The CDR3 loop reads CASSQDGGVGELFF. The CDR3 DNA follows: TGCGCCAGCAGCCAAGATGGGGGGGTCGGGGAGCTGTTTTTT.

This chain uses TRBV27 with TRBJ2-7, with D perhaps matching TRBD1 (6 bases). Germline V lookup: CDR1 MNHEY, CDR2 SMNVEV (reference sequence). This CDR3 contains 13 residues. The V gene lost 6 bases and the J gene lost 0 bases, with 9 bases spanning the gap. DNA of the CDR3: TGTGCCAGCAGGGACAGATTCTCCTACGAGCAGTACTTC. It is translated as CASRDRFSYEQYF.

This clonotype was seen many times. This chain links TRBV11-2 with TRBJ1-1; no clear D gene. CDR1 is SGHAT, CDR2 FQNNGV, per germline. This CDR3 has 11 residues. The V end was cut by 5 bases, the J end by 11 bases, with 12 bases between. The CDR3 spells CASSSARLAFF. CDR3 DNA: TGTGCCAGCAGCAGCGCCCGGTTGGCTTTCTTT. Filled out from reference TRBV11-2 and TRBJ1-1, the complete variable domain reads EAGVAQSPRYKIIEKRQSVAFWCNPISGHATLYWYQQILGQGPKLLIQFQNNGVVDDSQLPKDRFSAERLKGVDSTLKIQPAKLEDSAVYLCASSSARLAFFGQGTRLTVV.

In this sample, this clonotype turned up many times. The chain recombines TRBV5-5 with TRBJ1-5, with D uncertain. V lost 5 bases to trimming and J lost 0 bases, with 9 bases between them. The CDR3 is 14 residues long. Germline values: CDR1 SGHKS, CDR2 YYEKEE (reference sequence). The CDR3 coding sequence is TGTGCCAGCAGTTTAGCAAGTAGCAATCAGCCCCAGCATTTT. It encodes CASSLASSNQPQHF.

This clonotype was recorded at least ten times. The rearrangement joins TRBV18 to TRBJ2-5, with a tentative D call TRBD2 (6 bases). This CDR3 region has 15 residues. Germline CDR1 KGHSH, CDR2 LQKENI. V lost 6 bases and J lost 2, with 16 bases in between. The CDR3 loop reads CASSQQEGMQETQYF. The CDR3 nucleotides read TGTGCCAGCTCTCAACAGGAGGGGATGCAAGAGACCCAGTACTTC. Together with reference TRBV18 and TRBJ2-5, the CDR3 gives the full variable domain: NAGVMQNPRHLVRRRGQEARLRCSPMKGHSHVYWYRQLPEEGLKFMVYLQKENIIDESGMPKERFSAEFPKEGPSILRIQQVVRGDSAAYFCASSQQEGMQETQYFGPGTRLLVL.

This clonotype was detected only a few times. The rearrangement joins TRBV28 to TRBJ1-5; TRBD1 is a possible D gene (5 bases). Germline lookup yields CDR1 MDHEN and CDR2 SYDVKM. V gave up 6 bases and J gave up 3 bases, with 12 bases separating them. CDR3 length equals 14 residues. CDR3 DNA sequence: TGTGCCAGCAGCCTCCGGGACCACAATCAGCCCCAGCATTTT. The encoded protein is CASSLRDHNQPQHF.

The V gene is TRBV24-1, the J gene TRBJ2-4, with D unresolved. The germline V and J ends were trimmed by 3 bases and 7 bases, with 9 bases remaining between them. The CDR3 loop spans 13 amino acids. The germline CDR1 and CDR2 sequences are KGHDR and SFDVKD. The CDR3: CATSDGTRNIQYF. The DNA for the CDR3 is TGTGCCACCAGTGATGGAACTCGGAACATTCAGTACTTC.

This clonotype was seen at least ten times. J is TRBJ2-6 and V is TRBV2; D gene ambiguous. The germline CDR1 and CDR2 sequences are SNHLY and FYNNEI. The germline V and J ends were trimmed by 3 bases and 0 bases, with 9 bases remaining between them. CDR3 size: 16 residues. CDR3 coding DNA: TGTGCCAGCAGTGACGGCGCCCGCTCTGGGGCCAACGTCCTGACTTTC. As protein: CASSDGARSGANVLTF.

Remarks on this clonotype: A single base separates this from a much larger clone, so it may be a read error. J is TRBJ1-6 and V is TRBV11-2; 7 bases agree with TRBD1. V gave up 7 bases and J gave up 7 bases; unmatched junction bases: 13. The CDR3 is 16 residues long. From germline, CDR1 is SGHAT and CDR2 FQNNGV. In DNA, the CDR3 is TGTGCCAGCACGTCGGGACAGCCAGTGGCGAATTCACCCCTCCACTTT. Its protein product is CASTSGQPVANSPLHF.

This clonotype has only a few counts. This rearrangement joins TRBV6-1 to TRBJ1-1; D is unresolved. Trimming removed 2 bases at V and 3 bases at J, with 7 bases between. Germline assignment: CDR1 MNHNS and CDR2 SASEGT. The CDR3 runs 13 residues. The CDR3 here is CASSELWDTEAFF. The CDR3 DNA follows: TGTGCCAGCAGTGAACTATGGGACACTGAAGCTTTCTTT.

As concerns this clonotype: One base away lies a much larger clone, so this may be a sequencing read error. The chain uses TRBV6-1 and TRBJ2-7; perhaps TRBD2 as D (6 bases). CDR3 length: 15 residues. From germline, CDR1 is MNHNS and CDR2 SASEGT. CDR3 coding DNA: TGTGCCAGCAGTGCCGCTCGCTTGACTAGATACGAGCAGTGCTTC. As protein: CASSAARLTRYEQCF.

A single count supports this clonotype. The chain combines TRBV29-1 with TRBJ2-2; the D gene is possibly TRBD1 (5 bases). This CDR3 has 13 residues. CDR1 and CDR2 (germline): SQVTM, ANQGSEA. CDR3 nucleotide sequence: TGCAGTGCTAACCAGGGAAGGACCGGGGAGCTGTTTTTT. It yields the protein CSANQGRTGELFF.

In DNA form, the CDR3 reads TGTGCCAGCTCACGGGGTGTAGAGGAGATTGAAGAAAAACTGTTTTTT. It codes for CASSRGVEEIEEKLFF. The V gene is TRBV14, the J gene TRBJ1-4; D is unclear. Germline-derived CDR1 and CDR2 are SGHDN and FVKESK. The length of the CDR3 is 16 residues. V shed 8 bases and J shed 8 bases, with 24 bases lying between them.

The sample holds a few counts of this clonotype. The chain uses TRBV9 and TRBJ1-3, with D unresolved. CDR3 length equals 15 residues. Germline assignment: CDR1 SGDLS and CDR2 YYNGEE. The V end lost 0 bases, the J end lost 0 bases, and 7 bases lay between the germline ends. Written as DNA, the CDR3 is TGTGCCAGCAGCGTAGTAGGCGTCTCTGGAAACACCATATATTTT. Protein: CASSVVGVSGNTIYF.